The text below deals with one T cell receptor (beta chain). Unique molecular identifiers tagged the TCRbeta library. Each CDR3 protein is one row after TCRdb ran MiXCR on the PCR reads. Of some 840,000 distinct CDR3 sequences in the sample, less than 20% were seen once. The sample originates from a study of T-cell reconstitution after alpha-beta-depleted transplantation in children. CDR1 and CDR2 from the germline V gene are WSHSY and SAAADI. The CDR3 spans 18 residues. With V trimmed by 0 bases and J by 5 bases, 7 bases remained unmatched. The V gene is TRBV10-2, the J gene TRBJ2-1; 13 bases agree with TRBD2. The clonotype was recovered from a male patient aged 10 to 17 who had a stem cell transplant for acute lymphoblastic leukemia, so the T cells may come from the graft donor. The sample in question was PBMCs, mostly from graft donor cells, obtained 360 days after TCRalphabeta/CD19-depleted stem cell transplant. The CDR3 bases are TGCGCCAGCAGTGAGTCCCGGACTAGCGGGAGAGACAACAATGAGCAGTTCTTC. This codes for CASSESRTSGRDNNEQFF.